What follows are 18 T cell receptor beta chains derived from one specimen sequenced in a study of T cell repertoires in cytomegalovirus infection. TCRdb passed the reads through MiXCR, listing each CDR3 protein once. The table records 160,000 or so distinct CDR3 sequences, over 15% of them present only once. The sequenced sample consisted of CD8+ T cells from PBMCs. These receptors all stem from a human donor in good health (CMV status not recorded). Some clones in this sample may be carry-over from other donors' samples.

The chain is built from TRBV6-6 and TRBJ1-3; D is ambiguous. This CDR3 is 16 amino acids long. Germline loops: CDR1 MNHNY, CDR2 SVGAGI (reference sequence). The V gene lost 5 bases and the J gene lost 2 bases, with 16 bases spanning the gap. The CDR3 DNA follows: TGTGCCAGCAGTGAGTGGAGAGGCAGTGCTGGAAACACCATATATTTT. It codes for CASSEWRGSAGNTIYF.

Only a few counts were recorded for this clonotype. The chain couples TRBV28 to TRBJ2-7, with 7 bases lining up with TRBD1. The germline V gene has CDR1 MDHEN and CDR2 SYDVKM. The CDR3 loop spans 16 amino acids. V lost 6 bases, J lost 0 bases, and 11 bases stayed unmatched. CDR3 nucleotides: TGTGCCAGCAGCCCCCTAGCTAGGGACAGCTCCTACGAGCAGTACTTC. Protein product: CASSPLARDSSYEQYF.

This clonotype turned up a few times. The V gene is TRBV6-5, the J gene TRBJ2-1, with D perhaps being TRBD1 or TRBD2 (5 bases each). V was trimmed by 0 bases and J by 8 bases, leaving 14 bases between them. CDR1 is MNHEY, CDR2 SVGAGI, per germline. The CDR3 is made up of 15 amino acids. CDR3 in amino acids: CASSYSKRGVHEQFF. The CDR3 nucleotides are TGTGCCAGCAGTTACTCGAAAAGGGGAGTCCATGAGCAGTTCTTC.

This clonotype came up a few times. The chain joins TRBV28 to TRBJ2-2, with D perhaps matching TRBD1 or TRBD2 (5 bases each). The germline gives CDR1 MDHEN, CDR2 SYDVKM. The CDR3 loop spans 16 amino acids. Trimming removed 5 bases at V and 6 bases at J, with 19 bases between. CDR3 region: CASSPPLEGSAGELFF. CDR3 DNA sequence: TGTGCCAGCAGTCCCCCTCTAGAGGGGTCCGCCGGGGAGCTGTTTTTT. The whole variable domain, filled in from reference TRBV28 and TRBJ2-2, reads DVKVTQSSRYLVKRTGEKVFLECVQDMDHENMFWYRQDPGLGLRLIYFSYDVKMKEKGDIPEGYSVSREKKERFSLILESASTNQTSMYLCASSPPLEGSAGELFFGEGSRLTVL.

The CDR3 coding sequence is TGCGCCAGCAGCTTTGCCGGGACAGGGGAGGTTGAAGCTTTCTTT. It encodes CASSFAGTGEVEAFF. The chain combines TRBV5-1 with TRBJ1-1, with 10 bases aligning to TRBD1. This CDR3 region has 15 residues. The trim removed 2 bases at V and 7 bases at J, leaving 8 bases unmatched. CDR1 and CDR2 (germline): SGHRS, YFSETQ.

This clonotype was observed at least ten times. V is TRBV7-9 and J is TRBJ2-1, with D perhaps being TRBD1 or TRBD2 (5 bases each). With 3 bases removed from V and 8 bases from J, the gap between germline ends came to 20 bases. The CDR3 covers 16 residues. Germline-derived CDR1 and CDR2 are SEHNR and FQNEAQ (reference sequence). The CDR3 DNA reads TGTGCCAGCAGCTTCCCACCGGGACCCTATCGCGATGAGCAGTTCTTC. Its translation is CASSFPPGPYRDEQFF.

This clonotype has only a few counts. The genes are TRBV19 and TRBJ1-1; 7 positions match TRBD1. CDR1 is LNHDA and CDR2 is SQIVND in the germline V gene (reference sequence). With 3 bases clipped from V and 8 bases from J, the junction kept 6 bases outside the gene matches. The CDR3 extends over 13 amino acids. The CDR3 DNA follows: TGTGCCAGTAGTATTCGGCAGGGGGGAGAAGCTTTCTTT. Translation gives CASSIRQGGEAFF. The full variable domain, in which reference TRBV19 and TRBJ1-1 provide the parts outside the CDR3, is DGGITQSPKYLFRKEGQNVTLSCEQNLNHDAMYWYRQDPGQGLRLIYYSQIVNDFQKGDIAEGYSVSREKKESFPLTVTSAQKNPTAFYLCASSIRQGGEAFFGQGTRLTVV.

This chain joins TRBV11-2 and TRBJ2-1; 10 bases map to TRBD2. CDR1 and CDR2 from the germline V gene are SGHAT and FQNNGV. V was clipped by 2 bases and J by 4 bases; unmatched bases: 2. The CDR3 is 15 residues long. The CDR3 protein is CASSLTSGMYNEQFF. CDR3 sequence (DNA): TGTGCCAGCAGCTTAACTAGCGGGATGTACAATGAGCAGTTCTTC. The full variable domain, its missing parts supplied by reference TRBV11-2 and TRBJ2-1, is EAGVAQSPRYKIIEKRQSVAFWCNPISGHATLYWYQQILGQGPKLLIQFQNNGVVDDSQLPKDRFSAERLKGVDSTLKIQPAKLEDSAVYLCASSLTSGMYNEQFFGPGTRLTVL.

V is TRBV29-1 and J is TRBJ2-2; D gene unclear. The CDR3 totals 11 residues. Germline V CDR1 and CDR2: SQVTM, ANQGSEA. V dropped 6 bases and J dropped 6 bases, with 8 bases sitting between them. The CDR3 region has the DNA TGCAGCGTCAAGGGCTCCGGGGAGCTGTTTTTT. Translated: CSVKGSGELFF.

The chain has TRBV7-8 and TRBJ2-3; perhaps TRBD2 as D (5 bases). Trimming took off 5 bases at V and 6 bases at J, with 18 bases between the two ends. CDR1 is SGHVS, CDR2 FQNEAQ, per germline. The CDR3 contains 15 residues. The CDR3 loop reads CASSEGLATLDTQYF. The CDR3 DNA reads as TGTGCCAGCAGCGAAGGCCTAGCTACACTGGATACGCAGTATTTT.

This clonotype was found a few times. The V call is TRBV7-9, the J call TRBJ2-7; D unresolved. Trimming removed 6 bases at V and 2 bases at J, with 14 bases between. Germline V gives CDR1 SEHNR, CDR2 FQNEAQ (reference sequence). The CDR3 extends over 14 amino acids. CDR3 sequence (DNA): TGTGCCAGCAGTGGAGCGACATTAACCTACGAGCAGTACTTC. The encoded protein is CASSGATLTYEQYF. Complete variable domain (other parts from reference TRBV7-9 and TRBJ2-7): DTGVSQNPRHKITKRGQNVTFRCDPISEHNRLYWYRQTLGQGPEFLTYFQNEAQLEKSRLLSDRFSAERPKGSFSTLEIQRTEQGDSAMYLCASSGATLTYEQYFGPGTRLTVT.

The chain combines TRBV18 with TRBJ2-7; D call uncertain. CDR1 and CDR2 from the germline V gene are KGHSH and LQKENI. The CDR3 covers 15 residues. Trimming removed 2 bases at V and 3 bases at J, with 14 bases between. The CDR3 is CASSPGEGSIYEQYF. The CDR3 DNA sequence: TGTGCCAGCTCACCAGGGGAAGGTTCTATCTACGAGCAGTACTTC.

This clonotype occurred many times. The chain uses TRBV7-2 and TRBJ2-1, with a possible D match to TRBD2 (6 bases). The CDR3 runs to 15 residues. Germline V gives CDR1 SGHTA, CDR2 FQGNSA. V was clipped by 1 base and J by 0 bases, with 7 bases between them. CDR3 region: CASSLDGSSYNEQFF. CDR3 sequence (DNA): TGTGCCAGCAGCTTAGACGGGAGCTCCTACAATGAGCAGTTCTTC.

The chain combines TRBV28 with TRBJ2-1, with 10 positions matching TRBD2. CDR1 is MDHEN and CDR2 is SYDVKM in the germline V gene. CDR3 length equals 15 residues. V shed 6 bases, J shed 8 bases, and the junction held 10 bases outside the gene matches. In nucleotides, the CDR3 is TGTGCCAGCAGAACCGGGACTAGCGCCTTCGATGAGCAGTTCTTC. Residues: CASRTGTSAFDEQFF.

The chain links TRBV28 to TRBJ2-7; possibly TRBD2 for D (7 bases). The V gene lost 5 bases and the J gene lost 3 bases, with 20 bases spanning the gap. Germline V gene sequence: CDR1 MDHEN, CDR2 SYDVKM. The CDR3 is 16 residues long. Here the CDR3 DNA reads TGTGCCAGCAGTCCCCCTCCCGGGGGGCCTGACTACGAGCAGTACTTC. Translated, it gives CASSPPPGGPDYEQYF. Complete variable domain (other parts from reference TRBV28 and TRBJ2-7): DVKVTQSSRYLVKRTGEKVFLECVQDMDHENMFWYRQDPGLGLRLIYFSYDVKMKEKGDIPEGYSVSREKKERFSLILESASTNQTSMYLCASSPPPGGPDYEQYFGPGTRLTVT.

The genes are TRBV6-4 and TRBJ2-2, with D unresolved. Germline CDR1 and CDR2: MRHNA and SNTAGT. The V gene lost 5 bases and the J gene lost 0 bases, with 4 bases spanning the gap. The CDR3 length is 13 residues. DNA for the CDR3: TGTGCCAGCAGTACAACGAACACCGGGGAGCTGTTTTTT. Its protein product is CASSTTNTGELFF.

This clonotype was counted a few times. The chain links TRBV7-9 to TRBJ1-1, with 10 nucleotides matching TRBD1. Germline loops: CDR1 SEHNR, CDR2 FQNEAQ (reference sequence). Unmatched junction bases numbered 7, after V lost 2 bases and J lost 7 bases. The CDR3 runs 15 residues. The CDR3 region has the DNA TGTGCCAGCAGCTTAAGGGACAGGGGAGAGAGTGAAGCTTTCTTT. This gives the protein CASSLRDRGESEAFF.

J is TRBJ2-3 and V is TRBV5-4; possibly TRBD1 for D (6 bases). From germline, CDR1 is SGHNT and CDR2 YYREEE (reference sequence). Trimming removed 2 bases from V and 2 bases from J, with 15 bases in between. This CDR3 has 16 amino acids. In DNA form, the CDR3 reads TGTGCCAGCAGCTTACCGGGACAAATAGACACAGATACGCAGTATTTT. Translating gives CASSLPGQIDTDTQYF.